Listed here is a single TCR beta chain. The antigen is not known. Other DNA sequences of this sample code for an identical CDR3. Terminally differentiated effector memory CD45RA+ cells were left out of the naive CD8 fraction, which was CD45RO-negative and positively selected for CCR7. The CDR3 contains 14 residues. V was pared by 0 bases and J by 4 bases, with 0 bases of the junction left unmatched. Germline V lookup: CDR1 SGHAT, CDR2 FQNNGV. The data belong to a study of shared clonotypes between healthy human individuals. Study conclusions and caveats: As a rule, naive subsets had a larger estimated richness than memory subsets.

Genomic DNA from each subset was divided evenly over several immunoSEQ plates. Each replicate PCR on the sorted subsets used roughly 200 ng DNA (roughly 30,000 T cell genomes). The assay was immunoSEQ multiplex PCR, and TCRdb's table has in-frame clones only and misses some. The data show around 2.1 million clones, approximately 94% seen once. The TCR was taken from a man aged 18 to 29 in good health. Some clones in this sample may be carry-over from other donors' samples. The chain recombines TRBV11-2 with TRBJ2-1; TRBD2 agrees at 7 bases. Sequencing used naive CD8+ T cells from PBMCs. The CDR3 nucleotides read TGTGCCAGCAGCTTAGAGCGGGGGTACAATGAGCAGTTCTTC. Protein sequence: CASSLERGYNEQFF. The full variable domain, rest sourced from reference TRBV11-2 and TRBJ2-1, is EAGVAQSPRYKIIEKRQSVAFWCNPISGHATLYWYQQILGQGPKLLIQFQNNGVVDDSQLPKDRFSAERLKGVDSTLKIQPAKLEDSAVYLCASSLERGYNEQFFGPGTRLTVL.